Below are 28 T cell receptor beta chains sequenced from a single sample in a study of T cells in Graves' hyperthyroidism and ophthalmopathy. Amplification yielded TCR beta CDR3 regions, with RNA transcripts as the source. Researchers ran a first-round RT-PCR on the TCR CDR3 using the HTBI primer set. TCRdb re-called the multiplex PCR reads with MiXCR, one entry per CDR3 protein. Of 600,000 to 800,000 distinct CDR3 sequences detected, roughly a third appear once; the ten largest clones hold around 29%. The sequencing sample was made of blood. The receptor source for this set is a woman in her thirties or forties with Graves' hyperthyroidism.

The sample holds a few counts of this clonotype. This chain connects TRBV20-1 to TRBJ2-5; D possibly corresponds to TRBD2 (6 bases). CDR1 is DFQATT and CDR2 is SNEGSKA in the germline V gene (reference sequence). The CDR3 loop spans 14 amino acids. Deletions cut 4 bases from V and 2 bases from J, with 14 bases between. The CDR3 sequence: CSAMGLAPQETQYF. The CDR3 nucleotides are TGCAGTGCTATGGGGCTAGCGCCTCAAGAGACCCAGTACTTC.

CDR3 nucleotide sequence: TGCGCCAGCAGCCAAGCCACCGGGACGGTTAACTATGGCTACACCTTC. This codes for CASSQATGTVNYGYTF. V usage is TRBV4-3 and J usage is TRBJ1-2, with a weak D call TRBD1 (5 bases). Germline V lookup: CDR1 LGHNA, CDR2 YSLEER. V lost 1 base to trimming and J lost 1 base, with 13 bases between them. The CDR3 has 16 residues.

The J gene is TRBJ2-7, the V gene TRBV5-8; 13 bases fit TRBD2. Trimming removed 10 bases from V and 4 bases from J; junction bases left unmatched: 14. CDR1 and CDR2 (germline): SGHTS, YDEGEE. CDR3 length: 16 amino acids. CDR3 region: CAGTSGRAGVLYEQYF. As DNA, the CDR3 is TGTGCCGGAACTAGCGGGAGGGCCGGAGTTTTATACGAGCAGTACTTC.

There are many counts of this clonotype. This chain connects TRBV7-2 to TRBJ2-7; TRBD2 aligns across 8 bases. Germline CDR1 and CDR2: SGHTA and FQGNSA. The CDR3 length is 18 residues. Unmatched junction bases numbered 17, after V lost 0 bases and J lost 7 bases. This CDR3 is CASSLAPSFRGGHREQYF. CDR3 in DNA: TGTGCCAGCAGCTTAGCCCCCTCCTTTCGGGGGGGCCATCGGGAGCAGTACTTC.

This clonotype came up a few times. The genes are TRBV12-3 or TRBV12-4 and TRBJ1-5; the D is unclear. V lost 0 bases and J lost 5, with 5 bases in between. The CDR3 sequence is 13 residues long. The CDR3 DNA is TGTGCCAGCAGTTTAGCCCGGTATCAGCCCCAGCATTTT. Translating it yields CASSLARYQPQHF.

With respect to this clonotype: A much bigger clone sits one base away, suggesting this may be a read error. The CDR3 reads CASSSGGQNYGYAF. For the CDR3, the DNA is TGTGCCAGCAGCTCTGGGGGACAGAACTATGGCTACGCCTTC. V and J are TRBV7-9 and TRBJ1-2; 7 bases are a match to TRBD1. The CDR3 loop spans 14 amino acids. Germline-derived CDR1 and CDR2 are SEHNR and FQNEAQ (reference sequence).

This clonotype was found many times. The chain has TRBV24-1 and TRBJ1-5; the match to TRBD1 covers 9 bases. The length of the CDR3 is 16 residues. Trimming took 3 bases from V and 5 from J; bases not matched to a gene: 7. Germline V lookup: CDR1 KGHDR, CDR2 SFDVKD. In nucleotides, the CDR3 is TGTGCCACCAGTGATCACGACAGGGGGGAGGATCAGCCCCAGCATTTT. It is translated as CATSDHDRGEDQPQHF.

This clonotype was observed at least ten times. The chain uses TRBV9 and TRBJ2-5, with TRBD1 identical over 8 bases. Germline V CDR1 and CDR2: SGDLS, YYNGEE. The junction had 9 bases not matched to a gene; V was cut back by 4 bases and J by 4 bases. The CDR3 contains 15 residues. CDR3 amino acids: CASSPRTGLGETQYF. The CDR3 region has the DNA TGTGCCAGCAGCCCTAGGACAGGGCTGGGAGAGACCCAGTACTTC.

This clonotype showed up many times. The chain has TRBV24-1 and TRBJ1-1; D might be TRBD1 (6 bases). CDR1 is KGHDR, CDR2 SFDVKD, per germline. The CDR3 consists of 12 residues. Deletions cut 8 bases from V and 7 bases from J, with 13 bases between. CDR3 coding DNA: TGTGCCACCAATGACAGGAGCGGTGAAGCTTTCTTT. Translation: CATNDRSGEAFF.

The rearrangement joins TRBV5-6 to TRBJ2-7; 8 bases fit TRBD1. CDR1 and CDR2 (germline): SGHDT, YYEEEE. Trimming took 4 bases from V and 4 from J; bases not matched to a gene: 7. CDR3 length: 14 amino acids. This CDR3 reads CASSVSGGIYEQYF. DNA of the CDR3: TGTGCCAGCAGCGTTTCAGGGGGCATTTACGAGCAGTACTTC.

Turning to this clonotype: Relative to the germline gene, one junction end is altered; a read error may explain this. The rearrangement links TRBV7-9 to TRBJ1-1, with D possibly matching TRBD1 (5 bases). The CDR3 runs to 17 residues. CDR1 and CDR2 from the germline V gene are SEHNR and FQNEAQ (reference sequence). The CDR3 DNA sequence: TGCGCCAGCAGCCAAGAGAGGTCCTGGGGGTCAGCCACTGAAGCTTTCTTT. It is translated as CASSQERSWGSATEAFF. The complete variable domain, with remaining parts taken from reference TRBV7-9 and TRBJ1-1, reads DTGVSQNPRHKITKRGQNVTFRCDPISEHNRLYWYRQTLGQGPEFLTYFQNEAQLEKSRLLSDRFSAERPKGSFSTLEIQRTEQGDSAMYLCASSQERSWGSATEAFFGQGTRLTVV.

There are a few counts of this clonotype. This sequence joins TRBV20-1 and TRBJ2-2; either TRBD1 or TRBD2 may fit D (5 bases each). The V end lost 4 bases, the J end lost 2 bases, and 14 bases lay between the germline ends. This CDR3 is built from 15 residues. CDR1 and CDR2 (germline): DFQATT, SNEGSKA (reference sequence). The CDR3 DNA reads TGCAGTGCTATCGACGGGACCTTAAACACCGGGGAGCTGTTTTTT. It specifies CSAIDGTLNTGELFF.

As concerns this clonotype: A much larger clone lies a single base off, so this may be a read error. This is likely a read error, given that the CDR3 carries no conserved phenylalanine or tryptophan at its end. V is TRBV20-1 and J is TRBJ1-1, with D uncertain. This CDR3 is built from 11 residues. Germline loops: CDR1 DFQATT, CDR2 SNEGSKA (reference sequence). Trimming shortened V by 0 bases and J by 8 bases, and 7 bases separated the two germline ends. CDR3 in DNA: TGCAGTGCTAGAGATCAGATAGAAGCTTTCCTT. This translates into CSARDQIEAFL.

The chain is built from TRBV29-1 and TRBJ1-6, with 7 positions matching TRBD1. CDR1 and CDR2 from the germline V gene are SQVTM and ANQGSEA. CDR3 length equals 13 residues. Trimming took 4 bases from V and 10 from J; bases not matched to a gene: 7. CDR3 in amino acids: CSVVEGAGSPLHF. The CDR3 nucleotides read TGCAGCGTTGTAGAGGGGGCCGGGTCACCCCTCCACTTT.

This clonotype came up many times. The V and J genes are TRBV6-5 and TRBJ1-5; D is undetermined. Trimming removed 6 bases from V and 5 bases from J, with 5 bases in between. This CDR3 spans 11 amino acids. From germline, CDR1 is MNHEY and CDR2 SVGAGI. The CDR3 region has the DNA TGTGCCAGCAGGGATGATCAGCCCCAGCATTTT. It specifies CASRDDQPQHF.

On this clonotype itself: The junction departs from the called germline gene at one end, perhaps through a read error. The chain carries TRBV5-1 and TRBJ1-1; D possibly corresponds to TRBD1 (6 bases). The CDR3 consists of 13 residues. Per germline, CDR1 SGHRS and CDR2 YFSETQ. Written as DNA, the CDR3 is TGCGCCAGCAGCTTTTCAGGGGACACTGGAGCTTTCTTT. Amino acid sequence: CASSFSGDTGAFF.

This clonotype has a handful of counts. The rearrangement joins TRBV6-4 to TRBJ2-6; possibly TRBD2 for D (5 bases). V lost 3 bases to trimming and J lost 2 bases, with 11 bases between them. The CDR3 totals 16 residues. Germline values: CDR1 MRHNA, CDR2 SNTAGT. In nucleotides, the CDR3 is TGTGCCAGCAGTGAAGGTATCGGGGCTGGGGCCAACGTCCTGACTTTC. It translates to CASSEGIGAGANVLTF.

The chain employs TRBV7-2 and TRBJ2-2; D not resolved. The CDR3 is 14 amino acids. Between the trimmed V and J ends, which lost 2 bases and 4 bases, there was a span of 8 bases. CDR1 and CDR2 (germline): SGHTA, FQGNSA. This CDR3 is CASSLISSTGELFF. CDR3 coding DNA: TGTGCCAGCAGCTTAATTTCTTCCACCGGGGAGCTGTTTTTT.

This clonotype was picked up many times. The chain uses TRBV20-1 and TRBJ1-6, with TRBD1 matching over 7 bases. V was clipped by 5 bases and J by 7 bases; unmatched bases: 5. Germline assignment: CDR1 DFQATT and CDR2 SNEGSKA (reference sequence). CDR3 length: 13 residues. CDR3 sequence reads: CSARTGSNSPLHF. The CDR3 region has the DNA TGCAGTGCTCGGACAGGCAGCAATTCACCCCTCCACTTT.

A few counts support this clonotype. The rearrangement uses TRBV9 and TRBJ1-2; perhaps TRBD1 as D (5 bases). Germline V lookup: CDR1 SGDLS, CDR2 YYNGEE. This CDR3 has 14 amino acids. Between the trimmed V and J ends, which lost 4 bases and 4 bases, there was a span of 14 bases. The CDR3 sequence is CASSPGGTLYGYTF. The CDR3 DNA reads TGTGCCAGCAGCCCGGGAGGGACCCTCTATGGCTACACCTTC.

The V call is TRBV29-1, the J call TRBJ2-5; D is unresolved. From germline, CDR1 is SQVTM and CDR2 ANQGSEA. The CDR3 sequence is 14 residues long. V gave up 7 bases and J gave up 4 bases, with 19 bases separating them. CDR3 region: CSASSQGLLETQYF. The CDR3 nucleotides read TGCAGCGCCAGCAGCCAAGGTCTACTAGAGACCCAGTACTTC.

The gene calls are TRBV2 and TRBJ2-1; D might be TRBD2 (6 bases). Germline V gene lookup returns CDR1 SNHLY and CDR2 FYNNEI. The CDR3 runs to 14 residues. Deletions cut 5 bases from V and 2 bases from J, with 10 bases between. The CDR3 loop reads CASSSGVPYNEQFF. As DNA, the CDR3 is TGTGCCAGCAGTTCGGGGGTCCCCTACAATGAGCAGTTCTTC.

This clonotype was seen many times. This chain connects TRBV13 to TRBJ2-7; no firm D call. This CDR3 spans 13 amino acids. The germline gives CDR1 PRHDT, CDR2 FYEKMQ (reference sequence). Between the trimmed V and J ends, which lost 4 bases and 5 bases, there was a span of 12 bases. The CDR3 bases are TGTGCCAGCAGCTCTACCCGATCGGACGAGCAGTACTTC. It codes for CASSSTRSDEQYF.

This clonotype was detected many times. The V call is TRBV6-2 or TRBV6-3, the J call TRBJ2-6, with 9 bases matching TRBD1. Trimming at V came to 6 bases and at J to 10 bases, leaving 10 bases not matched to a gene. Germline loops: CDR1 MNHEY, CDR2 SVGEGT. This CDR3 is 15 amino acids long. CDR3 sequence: CASRAPGQGLNVLTF. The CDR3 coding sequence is TGTGCCAGCAGAGCTCCGGGACAGGGTCTTAACGTCCTGACTTTC.

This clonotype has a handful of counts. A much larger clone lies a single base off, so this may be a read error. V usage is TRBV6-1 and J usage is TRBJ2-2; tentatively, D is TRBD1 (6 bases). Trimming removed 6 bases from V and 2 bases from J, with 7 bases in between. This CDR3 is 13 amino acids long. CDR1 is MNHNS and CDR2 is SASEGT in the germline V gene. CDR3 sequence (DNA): TGTGCCAGCAGGGACAGAAACACCGGGGAGCTGTTTTTT. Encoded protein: CASRDRNTGELFF.

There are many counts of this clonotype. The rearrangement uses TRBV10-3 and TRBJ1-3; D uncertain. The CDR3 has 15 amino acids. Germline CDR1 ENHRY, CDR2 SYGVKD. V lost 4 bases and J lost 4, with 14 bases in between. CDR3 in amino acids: CAISGVVGSGNTIYF. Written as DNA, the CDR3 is TGTGCCATCAGTGGAGTGGTGGGATCCGGAAACACCATATATTTT.

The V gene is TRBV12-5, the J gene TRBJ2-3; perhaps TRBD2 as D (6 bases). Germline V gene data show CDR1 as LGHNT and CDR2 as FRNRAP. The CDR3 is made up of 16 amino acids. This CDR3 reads CATSDLNSPEGDTQYF. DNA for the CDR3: TGTGCCACCAGTGATTTGAACAGTCCGGAGGGAGATACGCAGTATTTT.

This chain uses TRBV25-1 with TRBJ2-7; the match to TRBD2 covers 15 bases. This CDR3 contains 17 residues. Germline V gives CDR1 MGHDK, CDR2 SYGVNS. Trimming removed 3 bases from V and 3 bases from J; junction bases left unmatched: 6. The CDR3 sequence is CASSEGTSGGIFYEQYF. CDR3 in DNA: TGTGCCAGCAGTGAGGGGACTAGCGGGGGGATTTTCTACGAGCAGTACTTC.